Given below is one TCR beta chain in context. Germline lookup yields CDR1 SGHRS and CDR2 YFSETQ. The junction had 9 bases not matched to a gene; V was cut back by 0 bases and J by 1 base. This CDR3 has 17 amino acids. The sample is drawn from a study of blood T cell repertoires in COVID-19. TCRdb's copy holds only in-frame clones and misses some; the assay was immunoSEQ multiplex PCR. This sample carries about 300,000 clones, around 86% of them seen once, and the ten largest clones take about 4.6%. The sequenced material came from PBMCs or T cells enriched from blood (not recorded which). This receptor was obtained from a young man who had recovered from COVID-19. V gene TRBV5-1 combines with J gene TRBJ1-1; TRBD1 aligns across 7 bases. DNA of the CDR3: TGCGCCAGCAGCTTGGGAGAGCGACAGGGTTGGAACACTGAAGCTTTCTTT. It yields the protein CASSLGERQGWNTEAFF.